A selection of T cell receptor beta chains follows, all from one sample in a study of control samples from healthy donors and cancer patients. The data were produced by immunoSEQ multiplex PCR, yet TCRdb's version contains in-frame clones alone and is incomplete. The sample includes 130,000 to 150,000 clones, 85% to 95% of them seen just once. The sequenced material came from PBMCs. Every receptor here comes from a man in his 60s with colorectal cancer. CDR3s include the opening cysteine and the closing phenylalanine or tryptophan. Fields, in order: D gene, V gene, J gene, clone size, CDR3 protein, CDR3 DNA. D genes are given only for firm matches. Some rows mark clone size as missing; the rest say once, few, many or name a class of expanded clone.

>TRBD1|TRBV7-8|TRBJ2-7|NA
CASSFRQGEQYF
TGTGCCAGCAGCTTCCGACAGGGCGAGCAGTACTTC
>NA|TRBV13|TRBJ2-6|once
CASSFGAAIPANVLTF
TGTGCCAGCAGCTTCGGTGCGGCAATTCCGGCCAACGTCCTGACTTTC
>TRBD1|TRBV10-3|TRBJ1-6|NA
CAISESAGGGNSPLHF
TGTGCCATCAGTGAGTCGGCAGGGGGCGGGAATTCACCCCTCCACTTT
>TRBD2|TRBV6-1|TRBJ2-5|NA
CASSEARGLAGAGETQYF
TGTGCCAGCAGTGAAGCGAGGGGACTAGCGGGGGCCGGGGAGACCCAGTACTTC
>NA|TRBV6-5|TRBJ1-2|NA
CASSTTDGANYGYTF
TGTGCCAGCAGTACCACGGACGGAGCTAACTATGGCTACACCTTC
>TRBD1|TRBV7-6|TRBJ1-3|NA
CASSLRAGQAFQGSGNTIYF
TGTGCCAGCAGCTTAAGGGCGGGACAGGCCTTTCAGGGCTCTGGAAACACCATATATTTT
>TRBD2|TRBV18|TRBJ2-3|NA
CASSRSSGGSTDTQYF
TGTGCCAGCTCGCGGTCTAGCGGGGGTTCCACAGATACGCAGTATTTT
>NA|TRBV7-9|TRBJ2-1|NA
CASSLVSGPNNEQFF
TGTGCCAGCAGCTTGGTAAGCGGGCCTAACAATGAGCAGTTCTTC
>NA|TRBV18|TRBJ2-2|NA
CASSPNTGELFF
TGTGCCAGCTCACCGAACACCGGGGAGCTGTTTTTT
>NA|TRBV14|TRBJ2-1|NA
CASSDYNEQFF
TGTGCCAGCAGCGATTACAATGAGCAGTTCTTC
>NA|TRBV9|TRBJ1-2|once
CASSVTLTAVYGYTF
TGTGCCAGCAGCGTAACCTTGACGGCCGTCTATGGCTACACCTTC
>TRBD2|TRBV2|TRBJ2-3|NA
CASSIRGGSDTQYF
TGTGCCAGCAGTATCCGGGGGGGGTCAGATACGCAGTATTTT
>TRBD2|TRBV19|TRBJ2-2|NA
CASRLAGGPGELFF
TGTGCCAGCCGACTAGCGGGGGGCCCCGGGGAGCTGTTTTTT
>NA|TRBV5-1|TRBJ2-5|NA
CASSTGRGAQETQYF
TGCGCCAGCAGCACCGGTCGGGGAGCACAAGAGACCCAGTACTTC
>TRBD1|TRBV10-3|TRBJ2-7|NA
CAISPGQAPYEQYF
TGTGCCATCAGTCCCGGACAGGCCCCCTACGAGCAGTACTTC
>NA|TRBV11-2|TRBJ1-5|NA
CASSPQGVTEPQHF
TGTGCCAGCAGTCCACAAGGCGTTACTGAGCCCCAGCATTTT
>NA|TRBV30|TRBJ1-5|NA
CAWSRGARQPQHF
TGTGCCTGGAGTAGAGGGGCCCGGCAGCCCCAGCATTTT
>TRBD2|TRBV19|TRBJ2-7|NA
CASSIDLPGGGTNSYEQYF
TGTGCCAGTAGTATAGATCTCCCCGGGGGAGGGACGAACTCCTACGAGCAGTACTTC
>NA|TRBV6-1|TRBJ1-2|NA
CASSDSRQTPRLYGYTF
TGTGCCAGCAGTGATTCGAGACAAACCCCACGGTTATATGGCTACACCTTC
>NA|TRBV3-1/TRBV3-2|TRBJ1-4|NA
CASSQGRTNEKLFF
TGTGCCAGCAGCCAAGGACGGACTAATGAAAAACTGTTTTTT